This T cell receptor (beta chain) came from a study of CD8 T cells in Susac syndrome. Study results and limitations: By the study's own acknowledgment, its TCR sequencing and HLA analysis included relatively few individuals.

Notes on this clonotype: Its antigen is as yet unknown.

A quantity of roughly 0.5 to 1 ug RNA underwent reverse transcription using random hexamers. Amplification of the TCR beta CDR3 was carried out by immunoSEQ multiplex PCR, which spanned a total of 54 Vbeta and 13 Jbeta segments. From the immunoSEQ multiplex PCR reads, TCRdb called clonotypes with MiXCR, one entry per CDR3 protein. The profile shows about 300,000 distinct CDR3 sequences, 70% to 90% of them singletons. CDR3 size: 15 residues. After removal of 3 bases from V and 2 bases from J, the junction contained 7 bases not matched to a gene. The sequenced sample was CD8+ T cells from PBMCs. This receptor was obtained from a human donor with multiple sclerosis. J is TRBJ2-7 and V is TRBV12-3 or TRBV12-4; TRBD2 matches at 7 bases. The CDR3 coding sequence is TGTGCCAGCAGTTTGGGGATGGGGGGGACCTACGAGCAGTACTTC. Its translation: CASSLGMGGTYEQYF.